Below are 18 T cell receptor beta chains sequenced from a single sample in a study of blood T cells in healthy people across ages. It was with a sample-barcoded 5' primer and a J-beta primer mix that a second PCR of about 6 to 12 cycles was run. A single record per CDR3 protein comes from TCRdb applying MiXCR to the 5' RACE reads. This table has over 600,000 distinct CDR3 sequences, about 42% appearing once. Sequences were obtained from blood. The receptors were gathered from an older man in good health.

This clonotype appeared a few times. The J gene is TRBJ2-6, the V gene TRBV5-1, with D possibly matching TRBD2 (5 bases). Germline CDR1 is SGHRS and CDR2 is YFSETQ. The CDR3 spans 17 residues. V lost 0 bases, J lost 3 bases, and 13 bases lay in between. This chain's CDR3 is CASSLGPVRGGANVLTF. CDR3 DNA sequence: TGCGCCAGCAGCTTGGGTCCGGTACGGGGTGGGGCCAACGTCCTGACTTTC.

This clonotype was seen once. The chain recombines TRBV20-1 with TRBJ2-3, with no clear D. CDR3 length: 14 residues. V was shortened by 1 base and J by 1 base, with 9 bases between the two germline ends. Germline V gene data show CDR1 as DFQATT and CDR2 as SNEGSKA (reference sequence). The DNA of the CDR3 is TGCAGTGCTAGAGGAGAGAGCGGCACAGATACGCAGTATTTT. This gives the protein CSARGESGTDTQYF.

The V call is TRBV29-1, the J call TRBJ1-4, with TRBD1 matching over 8 bases. The V gene's germline CDR1 is SQVTM and CDR2 ANQGSEA. J gave up 7 bases and V 7 bases, and 11 bases lay outside the gene matches. The CDR3 has 14 amino acids. The CDR3 nucleotides read TGCAGCGCCCGCGATGACAGGGGAGGTGAAAAACTGTTTTTT. This sequence encodes CSARDDRGGEKLFF.

This chain links TRBV12-3 or TRBV12-4 with TRBJ2-3, with 8 bases that match TRBD1. Trimming took 6 bases from V and 0 from J; bases not matched to a gene: 5. The CDR3 is made up of 15 amino acids. The CDR3 loop is CASSSGQGSTDTQYF. The CDR3 nucleotides are TGTGCCAGCAGCTCCGGACAGGGAAGCACAGATACGCAGTATTTT.

This clonotype was observed a few times. V is TRBV20-1 and J is TRBJ1-2, with 7 bases fitting TRBD1. This CDR3 has 14 residues. Germline-derived CDR1 and CDR2 are DFQATT and SNEGSKA (reference sequence). The CDR3 DNA follows: TGCAGCGGCGACAGGGATCGTTTCGACTATGGCTACACCTTC. Its translation is CSGDRDRFDYGYTF.

V usage is TRBV7-9 and J usage is TRBJ2-3; 8 bases fit TRBD1. Germline V CDR1 and CDR2: SEHNR, FQNEAQ (reference sequence). The CDR3 covers 19 residues. V was clipped by 2 bases and J by 0 bases; unmatched bases: 13. The CDR3, as DNA: TGTGCCAGCAGCTTACCAAGGGGGACAGGCCGCTCTAGCACAGATACGCAGTATTTT. It encodes CASSLPRGTGRSSTDTQYF.

V gene TRBV24-1 combines with J gene TRBJ2-1; 10 nucleotides match TRBD1. CDR3 length: 15 residues. Germline V gene data show CDR1 as KGHDR and CDR2 as SFDVKD. The V and J ends lost 3 bases and 4 bases, in that order; junction bases with no gene match: 2. The CDR3 loop reads CATSDPGQGYNEQFF. CDR3 nucleotides: TGTGCCACCAGTGATCCGGGACAGGGGTACAATGAGCAGTTCTTC.

The chain links TRBV29-1 to TRBJ2-7; D ambiguous. Germline assignment: CDR1 SQVTM and CDR2 ANQGSEA. Trimming stripped 2 bases from V and 2 bases from J, with 10 bases between. The length of the CDR3 is 13 residues. CDR3 loop: CSVEFAVTYEQYF. The CDR3 bases are TGCAGCGTTGAATTCGCGGTAACCTACGAGCAGTACTTC.

The V and J genes are TRBV28 and TRBJ2-3; 13 bases map to TRBD2. CDR3 length: 13 amino acids. Germline V gives CDR1 MDHEN, CDR2 SYDVKM. The CDR3 bases are TGTGCGGTCCGACTAGCGGGAGGAGATACGCAGTATTTT. It encodes CAVRLAGGDTQYF. Supplemented by reference TRBV28 and TRBJ2-3, the full variable domain reads DVKVTQSSRYLVKRTGEKVFLECVQDMDHENMFWYRQDPGLGLRLIYFSYDVKMKEKGDIPEGYSVSREKKERFSLILESASTNQTSMYLCAVRLAGGDTQYFGPGTRLTVL.

The sample holds one count of this clonotype. Mismatch with germline at one junction end may stem from a read error. The chain employs TRBV9 and TRBJ2-5; D perhaps matches TRBD1 (6 bases). CDR3 length: 14 amino acids. Germline assignment: CDR1 SGDLS and CDR2 YYNGEE. The DNA of the CDR3 is TGTGCCAACAGCGTGGGGACACCCTCGGGGACCCAGTACTTC. Its protein product is CANSVGTPSGTQYF. Combining the CDR3 with reference TRBV9 and TRBJ2-5 gives the whole variable domain DSGVTQTPKHLITATGQRVTLRCSPRSGDLSVYWYQQSLDQGLQFLIQYYNGEERAKGNILERFSAQQFPDLHSELNLSSLELGDSALYFCANSVGTPSGTQYFGPGTRLLVL.

This chain uses TRBV5-1 with TRBJ1-2; 9 nucleotides match TRBD1. The V gene's germline CDR1 is SGHRS and CDR2 YFSETQ. The ends lost 2 bases at V and 6 bases at J; junction bases unmatched: 5. The CDR3 is 14 residues long. The CDR3 DNA sequence: TGCGCCAGCAGCTTCGGGACAGGGTTTGATGGCTACACCTTC. It is translated as CASSFGTGFDGYTF.

This clonotype was seen more than once but under ten times. V usage is TRBV20-1 and J usage is TRBJ2-4; the match to TRBD1 covers 8 bases. The DNA end is more similar to TRBJ2-5, so the J call may be wrong. The CDR3 totals 14 residues. Germline V gene sequence: CDR1 DFQATT, CDR2 SNEGSKA (reference sequence). CDR3 region: CSAPRTGPQETQYF. CDR3 DNA: TGCAGTGCCCCACGGACAGGGCCGCAAGAGACCCAGTACTTC.

This clonotype has more than one count but fewer than ten. J is TRBJ2-4 and V is TRBV7-3; 7 nucleotides match TRBD1. TRBJ2-7 explains the end of the DNA better; the J call may be wrong. The germline V gene has CDR1 SGHTA and CDR2 FQGTGA. This CDR3 comprises 14 residues. CDR3: CASSPTGTDYEQYF. DNA of the CDR3: TGTGCCAGCAGCCCAACGGGGACAGACTACGAGCAGTACTTC.

This clonotype was picked up many times. The V gene is TRBV4-3, the J gene TRBJ2-7; 8 bases line up with TRBD2. The CDR3 extends over 15 amino acids. In germline, CDR1 is LGHNA, CDR2 YSLEER. After removal of 0 bases from V and 6 bases from J, the junction contained 7 bases not matched to a gene. CDR3 sequence reads: CASSQDSGIGGEQYF. The CDR3 coding sequence is TGCGCCAGCAGCCAAGATAGCGGGATTGGCGGCGAGCAGTACTTC.

A few counts support this clonotype. The J gene is TRBJ2-4, the V gene TRBV20-1; the match to TRBD1 covers 8 bases. V lost 3 bases and J lost 2; bases outside the gene matches: 6. The length of the CDR3 is 15 residues. The germline V gene encodes CDR1 DFQATT and CDR2 SNEGSKA (reference sequence). CDR3 DNA: TGCAGTGCTAGTCGACAGGGGATGCCCAAAAACATTCAGTACTTC. Its translation is CSASRQGMPKNIQYF.

This rearrangement joins TRBV20-1 to TRBJ2-2, with 11 bases matching TRBD1. CDR3 length equals 15 residues. The germline V gene has CDR1 DFQATT and CDR2 SNEGSKA (reference sequence). With V trimmed by 3 bases and J by 6 bases, 6 bases remained unmatched. The CDR3 coding sequence is TGCAGTGCTAGGGCCGGGACAGGGGGTCCCGGGGAGCTGTTTTTT. It translates to CSARAGTGGPGELFF.

This clonotype was counted at least ten times. The V call is TRBV5-1, the J call TRBJ2-1, with a possible D match to TRBD1 (6 bases). CDR1 and CDR2 (germline): SGHRS, YFSETQ. This CDR3 is built from 15 residues. V dropped 1 base and J dropped 7 bases, with 15 bases sitting between them. CDR3 amino acids: CASSLLQGSGNEQFF. The CDR3 DNA reads as TGCGCCAGCAGCTTGTTACAGGGTTCGGGGAATGAGCAGTTCTTC.

This clonotype has only a few counts. J is TRBJ2-1 and V is TRBV4-3, with 10 bases matching TRBD2. V was clipped by 0 bases and J by 1 base; unmatched bases: 6. This CDR3 comprises 18 residues. Germline lookup yields CDR1 LGHNA and CDR2 YSLEER. CDR3 amino acids: CASSQDFRTSGSYNEQFF. The CDR3 DNA sequence: TGCGCCAGCAGCCAAGATTTTAGGACTAGCGGATCCTACAATGAGCAGTTCTTC.